This TCR beta chain was retrieved from a study of immune heterogeneity within non-small cell lung tumors (dated 2018 in TCRdb). About the full investigation: By histology, the tumors were a few squamous cell carcinomas, around 10 non-squamous carcinomas and 1 tumor not otherwise specified. The study combined whole-exome sequencing, RNA-seq and TCR beta repertoire sequencing of multiple spatially distinct regions from each NSCLC tumor to examine intratumoral immune heterogeneity. Transcriptome data were available for just approximately 40 loci from around eleven patients, whereas TCR repertoire analysis spanned approximately 57 tumor loci from approximately 14 patients. Binding of neoantigens to the HLA alleles of each patient was predicted with netMHCpan-3.0 for mutant peptides of 8 to 11 amino acids. Overall study results and their limits: High-frequency TCR beta clonotypes were largely distinct between individual patients. Local T-cell repertoire clonality showed a statistically significant but moderate positive correlation with local tumor mutational burden (R around 0.35). Within a given patient, the same dominant CDR3B clonotypes showed up repeatedly across loci, although different tumor locations also carried unique high-frequency clones.

The TCR beta CDR3 region was amplified with a multiplex PCR system whose first round of about 9 cycles used 32 V-gene forward primers and 13 J-gene reverse primers. The first PCR round was done with a QIAGEN Multiplex PCR Kit, and the primer sequences were filed in Chinese patent CN105087789A. In a second PCR round, Illumina universal primers were added with the Phusion High-Fidelity PCR Kit. Paired-end sequencing of TCR libraries was carried out on the Illumina HiSeq X Ten platform at a read length of 151 bp. From the authors' description of their analysis: Cutadapt was used to discard reads without multiplex PCR primers, PEAR merged the read pairs, and MiXCR with default settings called the CDR3 regions. Shannon entropy measured repertoire diversity, while clonality was calculated as one minus the Shannon entropy divided by the ln of the count of productive unique sequences. Clonotypes at a frequency of at least 0.5% were defined as dominant or high-frequency T-cell clones. Clones were called with MiXCR by TCRdb after fastp trimmed the public reads at Q25, and only in-frame beta chains were retained. Each CDR3 protein appears once, grouped with its most common genes and DNA. These V and J calls are TCRdb output, not the study's own analysis. This sample has about 15,000 distinct CDR3 sequences in its table, and 25% to 35% of those were observed once. Jointly, the top ten make up less than 5% of the sample.

This clonotype is described as medium-sized (0.01 to 0.1%). Its antigen remains undetermined. Per-base qualities were not stored, and no clone one base away is much larger. The TCR template was genomic DNA extracted from bulk tumor tissue, and roughly 600 ng of gDNA was amplified for each sample. Multiple biopsies per primary tumor were taken during surgery, spaced as far apart as possible within the tumor mass. Patients in the study cohort, which was described as untreated, were newly diagnosed NSCLC cases going through curative surgery. The donors were roughly 15 patients with newly diagnosed non-small cell lung cancer who were having surgery with curative intent. The resected tumor masses were reviewed by two independent pathologists. Only high-quality DNA and RNA samples were carried forward to sequencing. The germline V gene sets CDR1 to MNHEY and CDR2 to SVGEGT. Reading from cysteine to phenylalanine, the CDR3 counts 16 amino acids. Left in the record is the CDR3 DNA by itself, 48 bases read in frame from the first base. V loses 4 bases of germline sequence and J loses 4 bases, and the interval between the two ends is 19 bases.

This TCR came from a man aged 40-49 years with non-small cell lung cancer. The sequenced material came from lung tumor tissue. The V and J genes are TRBV6-2 or TRBV6-3 and TRBJ2-5; TRBD2 is a possible D gene, resting on 6 matching bases. The CDR3 sequence is CASSLDTAGRRETQYF. The DNA sequence follows: TGTGCCAGCAGTTTGGATACCGCGGGGCGCCGAGAGACCCAGTACTTC.